This T cell receptor beta chain was captured by sequencing in a study of blood T cell repertoires in COVID-19. Across the study: PBMCs, B-cell-depleted T cells, or T cells provided the cDNA or gDNA that made up the material.

This clone was recorded a few times. Profiling relied on immunoSEQ multiplex PCR, and the TCRdb table lists in-frame clones only, not all of them. In the table there are tens of thousands of clones, around three quarters of which are singletons. The sequence was collected from a woman of 80 years or more with acute or convalescent COVID-19. Sequencing was carried out using peripheral blood.

The CDR3 coding sequence is TGTGCCAGCAGCTCCCCGGGACAGGGTACTGAAAAACTGTTTTTT. Translating gives CASSSPGQGTEKLFF. This chain links TRBV11-2 with TRBJ1-4; 9 positions agree with TRBD1. V shed 4 bases, J shed 7 bases, and the junction held 7 bases outside the gene matches. From germline, CDR1 is SGHAT and CDR2 FQNNGV. The CDR3 sequence is 15 residues long.